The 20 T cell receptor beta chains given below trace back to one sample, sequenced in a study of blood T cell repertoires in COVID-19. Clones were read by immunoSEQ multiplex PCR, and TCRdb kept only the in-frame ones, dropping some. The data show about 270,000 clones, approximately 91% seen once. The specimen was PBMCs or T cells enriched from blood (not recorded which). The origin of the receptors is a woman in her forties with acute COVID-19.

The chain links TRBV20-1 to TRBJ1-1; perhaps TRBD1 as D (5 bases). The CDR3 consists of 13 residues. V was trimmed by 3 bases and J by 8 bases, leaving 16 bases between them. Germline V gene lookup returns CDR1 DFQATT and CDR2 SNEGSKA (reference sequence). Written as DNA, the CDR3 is TGCAGTGCTAGTGGGTGGGGCGGGGCAGAAGCTTTCTTT. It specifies CSASGWGGAEAFF.

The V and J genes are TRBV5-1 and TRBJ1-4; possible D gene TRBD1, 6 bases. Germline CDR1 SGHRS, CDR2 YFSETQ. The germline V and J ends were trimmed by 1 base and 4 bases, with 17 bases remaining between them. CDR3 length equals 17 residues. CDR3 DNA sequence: TGCGCCAGCAGCTTGTATGACCCCATCAGGGGTAATGAAAAACTGTTTTTT. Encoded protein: CASSLYDPIRGNEKLFF.

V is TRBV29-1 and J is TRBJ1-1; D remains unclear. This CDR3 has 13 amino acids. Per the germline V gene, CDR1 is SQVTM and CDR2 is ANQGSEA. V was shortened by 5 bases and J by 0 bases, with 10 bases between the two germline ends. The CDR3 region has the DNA TGCAGCGTTATGAGGCGACTGAACACTGAAGCTTTCTTT. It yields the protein CSVMRRLNTEAFF. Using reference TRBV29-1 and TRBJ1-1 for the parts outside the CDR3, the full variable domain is SAVISQKPSRDICQRGTSLTIQCQVDSQVTMMFWYRQQPGQSLTLIATANQGSEATYESGFVIDKFPISRPNLTFSTLTVSNMSPEDSSIYLCSVMRRLNTEAFFGQGTRLTVV.

The CDR3 is CAWSSDLQEQPQHF. CDR3 coding DNA: TGTGCCTGGAGTTCCGATTTACAGGAACAGCCCCAGCATTTT. This chain connects TRBV30 to TRBJ1-5; TRBD1 is a possible D gene (5 bases). This CDR3 is built from 14 residues. Per germline, CDR1 GTSNPN and CDR2 SVGIG (reference sequence). V dropped 2 bases and J dropped 7 bases, with 15 bases sitting between them.

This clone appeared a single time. This CDR3 is CASSTREGSGANVLTF. CDR3 coding DNA: TGTGCCAGCAGCACCCGGGAGGGGTCTGGGGCCAACGTCCTGACTTTC. This sequence joins TRBV5-6 and TRBJ2-6, with 8 bases matching TRBD2. After removal of 4 bases from V and 1 base from J, the junction contained 4 bases not matched to a gene. The CDR3 is made up of 16 amino acids. The germline V gene encodes CDR1 SGHDT and CDR2 YYEEEE.

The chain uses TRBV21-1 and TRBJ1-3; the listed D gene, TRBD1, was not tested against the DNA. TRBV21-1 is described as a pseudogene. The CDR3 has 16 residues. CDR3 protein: CASSMDKPNSGNTIYF. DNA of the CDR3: TGTGCCAGCAGCATGGACAAGCCTAACTCTGGAAACACCATATATTTT.

The CDR3 here is CASRASGGRTDTQYF. Here the CDR3 DNA reads TGCGCCAGCAGAGCAAGCGGGGGACGCACAGATACGCAGTATTTT. This chain joins TRBV10-1 and TRBJ2-3, with TRBD2 matching over 8 bases. V shed 6 bases, J shed 1 base, and the junction held 6 bases outside the gene matches. This CDR3 is built from 15 residues. Per germline, CDR1 WNHNN and CDR2 SYGVQD (reference sequence).

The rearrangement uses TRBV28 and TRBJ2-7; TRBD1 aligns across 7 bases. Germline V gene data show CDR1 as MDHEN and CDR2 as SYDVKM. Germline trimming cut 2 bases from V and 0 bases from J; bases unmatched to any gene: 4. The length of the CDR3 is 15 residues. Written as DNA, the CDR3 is TGTGCCAGCAGTTTAGAGGACAGGATCTCCTACGAGCAGTACTTC. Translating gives CASSLEDRISYEQYF.

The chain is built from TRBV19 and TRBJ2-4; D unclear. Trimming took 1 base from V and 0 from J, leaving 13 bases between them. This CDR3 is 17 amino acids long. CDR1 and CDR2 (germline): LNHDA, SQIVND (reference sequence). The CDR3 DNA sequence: TGTGCCAGTAGTATAGTAGGCAACAGTATAGCCAAAAACATTCAGTACTTC. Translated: CASSIVGNSIAKNIQYF.

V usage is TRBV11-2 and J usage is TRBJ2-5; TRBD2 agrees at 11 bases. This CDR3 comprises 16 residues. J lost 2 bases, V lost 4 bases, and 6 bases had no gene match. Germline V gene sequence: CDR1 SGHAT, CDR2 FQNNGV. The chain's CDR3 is CASSSIRLAGQETQYF. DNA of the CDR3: TGTGCCAGCAGCTCGATTAGACTAGCGGGGCAAGAGACCCAGTACTTC.

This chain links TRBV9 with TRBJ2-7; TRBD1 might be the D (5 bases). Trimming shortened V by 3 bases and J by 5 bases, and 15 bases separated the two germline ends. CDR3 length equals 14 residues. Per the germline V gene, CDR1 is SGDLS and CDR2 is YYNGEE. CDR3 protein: CASSGRAGSHEQYF. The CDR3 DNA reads TGTGCCAGCAGCGGTCGGGCAGGGTCCCACGAGCAGTACTTC.

The CDR3 protein is CASSQRTSGEQFF. The CDR3 DNA sequence: TGTGCCAGCAGCCAGAGGACTAGCGGAGAGCAGTTCTTC. The genes are TRBV3-1 (or the pseudogene TRBV3-2) and TRBJ2-1; 10 bases are a match to TRBD2. Germline V gene data show CDR1 as LGHDT and CDR2 as YNNKEL (reference sequence). The CDR3 consists of 13 residues. V was pared by 3 bases and J by 10 bases, with 3 bases of the junction left unmatched.

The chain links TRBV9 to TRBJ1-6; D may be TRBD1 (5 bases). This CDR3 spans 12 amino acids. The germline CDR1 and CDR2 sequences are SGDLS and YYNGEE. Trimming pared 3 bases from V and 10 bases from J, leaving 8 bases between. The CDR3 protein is CASSADSSPLHF. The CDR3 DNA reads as TGTGCCAGCAGCGCCGACAGCTCACCCCTCCACTTT.

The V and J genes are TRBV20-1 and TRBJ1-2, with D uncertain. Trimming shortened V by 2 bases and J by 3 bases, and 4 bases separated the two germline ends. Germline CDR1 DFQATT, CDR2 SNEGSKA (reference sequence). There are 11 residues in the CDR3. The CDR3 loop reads CSARQDYGYTF. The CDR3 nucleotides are TGCAGTGCTAGACAGGACTATGGCTACACCTTC.

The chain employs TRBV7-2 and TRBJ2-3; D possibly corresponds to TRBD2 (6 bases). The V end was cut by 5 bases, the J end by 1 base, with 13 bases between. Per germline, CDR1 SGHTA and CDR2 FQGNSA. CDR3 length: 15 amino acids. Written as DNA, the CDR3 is TGTGCCAGCAGCCCGGCGGGACCAGGCACAGATACGCAGTATTTT. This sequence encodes CASSPAGPGTDTQYF.

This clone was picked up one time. CDR3 amino acids: CASSPAEGTPLHF. Written as DNA, the CDR3 is TGTGCCAGCAGCCCGGCTGAGGGTACACCCCTCCACTTT. The V and J genes are TRBV5-4 and TRBJ1-6; D unresolved. The CDR3 has 13 residues. V was cut by 4 bases and J by 11 bases, with 13 bases left in between. CDR1 SGHNT and CDR2 YYREEE come from the germline V gene (reference sequence).

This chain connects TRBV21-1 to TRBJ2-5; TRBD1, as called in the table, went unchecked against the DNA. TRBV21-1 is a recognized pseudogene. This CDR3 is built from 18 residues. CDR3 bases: TGTGCCAGCAGCAAACCCGCAAGGGGCCACCCATGGGGAGAGACCCAGTACTTC. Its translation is CASSKPARGHPWGETQYF.

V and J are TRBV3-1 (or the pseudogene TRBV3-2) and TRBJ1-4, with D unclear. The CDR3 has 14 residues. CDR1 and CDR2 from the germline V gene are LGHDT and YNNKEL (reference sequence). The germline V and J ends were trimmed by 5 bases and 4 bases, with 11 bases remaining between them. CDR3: CASSMRGDNEKLFF. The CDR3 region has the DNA TGTGCCAGCAGCATGCGAGGCGATAATGAAAAACTGTTTTTT.

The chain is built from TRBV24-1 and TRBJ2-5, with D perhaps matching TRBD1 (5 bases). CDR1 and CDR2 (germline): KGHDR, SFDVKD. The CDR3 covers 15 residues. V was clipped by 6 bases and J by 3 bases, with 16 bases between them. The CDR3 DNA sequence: TGTGCCACCAGTCAGTCAGGGCTGGGAAAAGAGACCCAGTACTTC. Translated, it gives CATSQSGLGKETQYF.

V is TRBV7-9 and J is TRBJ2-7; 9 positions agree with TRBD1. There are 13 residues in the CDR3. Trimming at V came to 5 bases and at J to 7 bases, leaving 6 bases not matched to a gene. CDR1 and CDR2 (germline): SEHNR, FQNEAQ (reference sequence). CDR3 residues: CASSPQGAGEQYF. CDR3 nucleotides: TGTGCCAGCAGCCCACAGGGGGCAGGTGAGCAGTACTTC.